This TCR beta chain was captured by sequencing in a study of radiation and T cells in renal cell carcinoma. This table comes from immunoSEQ multiplex PCR, and its TCRdb copy is limited to in-frame clones, with some not included. The table records fewer than 80,000 clones, roughly 83% of them present only once. Time point denoted: blood 4 weeks post-SBRT, at nephrectomy. Treatment of the sample: 15 Gy SBRT to primary tumor, nephrectomy 4 weeks later. Blood was sampled at baseline, 2 weeks and 4 weeks after SBRT. Of note for this clone: No antigen is known for it.

The V gene lost 2 bases and the J gene lost 12 bases, with 11 bases spanning the gap. The CDR3 spans 12 residues. Per germline, CDR1 MNHNS and CDR2 SASEGT. Study findings and constraints: From baseline, blood top tumor clonotypes peaked at 2 weeks post-radiation.

This receptor was identified in an older woman with renal cell carcinoma. The starting material was blood, obtained from a patient whose treatment included radiotherapy and nephrectomy. The chain carries TRBV6-1 and TRBJ2-1; D gene uncertain. This chain's CDR3 is CASSEHLRGQFF. The CDR3 nucleotides are TGTGCCAGCAGTGAACACCTCCGAGGGCAGTTCTTC.